This T cell receptor (beta chain) was identified in a study of OX40 agonist ivuxolimab in advanced cancers. Overall study context: One patient with hepatocellular carcinoma and two with cutaneous melanoma, three in all, had partial responses.

V lost 6 bases, J lost 3 bases, and 6 bases stayed unmatched. The germline V gene encodes CDR1 SNHLY and CDR2 FYNNEI. The CDR3 has 15 amino acids. Here immunoSEQ multiplex PCR was the method, and the copy in TCRdb shows in-frame clones only, minus some. The sample lists some 86,000 clones, around 91% occurring once. The source of this sequence is an adult with an advanced solid tumor such as melanoma, head and neck, liver or kidney cancer. The V call is TRBV2, the J call TRBJ2-2, with 8 bases matching TRBD1. Sequenced here: CD4+ or CD8+ T cells sorted from blood, sampled in a trial of the OX40 agonist ivuxolimab. CDR3 sequence reads: CASRTGQGHTGELFF. The DNA of the CDR3 is TGTGCCAGCAGGACCGGACAGGGACACACCGGGGAGCTGTTTTTT.